This TCR beta chain was identified in a study of cytomegalovirus exposure and HLA in healthy donors. Study findings and constraints: A later analysis found most CMV-associated TCR beta chains apparently HLA-restricted. The classifier, whose performance was assessed in both the original and validation cohorts, reportedly diagnosed cytomegalovirus status with high specificity and sensitivity.

Trimming cost V 6 bases and J 5 bases; bases outside gene matches: 13. Germline values: CDR1 MNHEY, CDR2 SVGAGI. The CDR3 consists of 15 residues. Primers for the PCR totalled 60 Vbeta and 13 Jbeta. In the study's own analysis: Later work found around 72 million unique TCR beta chains, with about 10 million shared. The protocol was immunoSEQ multiplex PCR, while the TCRdb copy is restricted to in-frame clones and leaves out a portion. D and trimming come from the DNA, and the V and J calls and clone size come from that table. The data show 100,000 to 150,000 clones, about 71% seen once. Notes on this clone: What it binds is not known.

The specimen sequenced was PBMCs. The chain recombines TRBV6-5 with TRBJ2-7, with 7 bases identical to TRBD1. This sequence originates from a woman in her fifties or sixties in good health and CMV-seronegative. This CDR3 is CASSRDRGYRNEQYF. The CDR3 DNA follows: TGTGCCAGCAGCCGGGACAGAGGATATAGGAACGAGCAGTACTTC.